The clone carrying this T cell receptor beta chain was counted many times. Its target is not known. The data originate from a study of neurological immune-mediated disorders. This CDR3 has 12 residues. V was trimmed by 3 bases and J by 5 bases, leaving 8 bases between them. Germline V CDR1 and CDR2: SGHRS, YFSETQ. Whole-study findings and limits: For the multiple sclerosis repertoire cluster, no association with any clinical or MRI feature was found. Among expanded clones, no CDR3 amino acid sequences were shared across subjects, a pattern suggesting private repertoires in all groups.

The cDNA came from 5'RACE, which used 10-nucleotide random UMIs. In TCRdb, the 5' RACE reads were re-called with MiXCR into one record per CDR3 protein. The sample records about 52,000 distinct CDR3 sequences, roughly 3.5% being singletons. Sequencing was carried out using PBMCs. The chain carries TRBV5-1 and TRBJ2-5; D gene ambiguous. The receptor was isolated from a man between 25 and 39 years old with multiple sclerosis. CDR3 loop: CASSWLGETQYF. As DNA, the CDR3 is TGCGCCAGCAGCTGGCTGGGGGAGACCCAGTACTTC.